The T cell receptor (beta chain) described here comes from a study of T-cell memory formation after mild COVID-19. Findings of the study overall: CD4+ bias marked clones expanding day 15 to 37, unlike balanced contracting clones.

The CDR3 has 14 residues. CDR1 is LGHNA and CDR2 is YSLEER in the germline V gene. The germline V and J ends were trimmed by 2 bases and 7 bases, with 11 bases remaining between them. TCRdb reprocessed the 5' RACE reads with MiXCR, giving one entry per CDR3 protein. Of approximately 100,000 distinct CDR3 sequences in the sample, 12% are singletons; the top ten hold around 30%. This clonotype was counted many times. Its matching antigen is unknown. The clonotype comes from an adult woman who had mild COVID-19 (a few samples of this study predate the infection). Cell type and time point are not known. The rearrangement joins TRBV4-3 to TRBJ2-2; D uncertain. The source material was PBMCs or a T cell subset sorted from them (not recorded which). This CDR3 is CASSQNPRGGELFF. The CDR3 coding sequence is TGCGCCAGCAGCCAAAACCCCAGAGGCGGGGAGCTGTTTTTT.